The rows below give T cell receptor beta chains drawn from one sample of a study of CD8 T cells in ankylosing spondylitis. MiXCR, run by TCRdb on the 5' RACE reads, gives a single entry per CDR3 protein. The table records roughly 700,000 distinct CDR3 sequences, 15% to 20% of them present only once. The specimen was blood, either unsorted or a sorted T cell fraction (not recorded which). Receptors were obtained from a male donor with ankylosing spondylitis. CDR3s include the opening cysteine and the closing phenylalanine or tryptophan. Fields, in order: V gene, D gene, CDR3 length, clone size, J gene, CDR3 protein, CDR3 DNA. A D gene is named only where the DNA matches it firmly. Clone size is stated in some rows and not others, as once, few, many or a class when expanded.

TRBV29-1	.	13	.	TRBJ1-1	CSVLGQGYTEAFF	TGCAGCGTCTTGGGGCAGGGATACACTGAAGCTTTCTTT
TRBV6-1	.	14	few	TRBJ2-7	CASSEDWTAYEQYF	TGTGCCAGCAGTGAAGATTGGACAGCCTACGAGCAGTACTTC
TRBV20-1	.	13	.	TRBJ2-7	CSASRAETYEQYF	TGCAGTGCTAGCAGGGCGGAGACTTACGAGCAGTACTTC
TRBV19	.	15	.	TRBJ1-1	CASRVNRGVGTEAFF	TGTGCCAGTAGGGTAAATAGGGGAGTTGGCACTGAAGCTTTCTTT
TRBV20-1	TRBD1	15	.	TRBJ2-3	CSAFLGQGLTDTQYF	TGCAGTGCGTTTTTAGGACAGGGTTTGACAGATACGCAGTATTTT
TRBV9	.	16	few	TRBJ2-7	CASSVGAGKGGYEQYF	TGTGCCAGCAGCGTAGGGGCGGGCAAAGGAGGATACGAGCAGTACTTC
TRBV12-3/TRBV12-4	.	15	.	TRBJ2-2	CASSFAGVATGELFF	TGTGCCAGCAGTTTTGCAGGGGTGGCCACCGGGGAGCTGTTTTTT
TRBV7-9	TRBD1	15	few	TRBJ2-1	CASSLGQGENNEQFF	TGTGCCAGCAGCTTAGGACAGGGGGAAAACAATGAGCAGTTCTTC
TRBV29-1	.	13	.	TRBJ2-1	CSVEDVLGNEQFF	TGCAGCGTTGAAGATGTCCTAGGCAATGAGCAGTTCTTC
TRBV5-5	.	14	many	TRBJ2-7	CATRPGASTYEQYF	TGTGCCACCCGCCCAGGGGCTAGTACCTACGAGCAGTACTTC
TRBV5-1	.	12	few	TRBJ1-2	CASSLGTVGYTF	TGCGCCAGCAGCTTGGGGACGGTTGGCTACACCTTC